The entry below gives a single T cell receptor (beta chain) sequence along with its context. Its target is not known. Measured with immunoSEQ multiplex PCR; TCRdb has only the in-frame clones, and not every one. There are about 100,000 clones in the sample; 75% to 90% occur only once, and less than 3% lies in the top ten. The ends were cut back, 1 base at V and 1 base at J, with 7 bases in the middle. Per germline, CDR1 LGHNA and CDR2 YNFKEQ. The CDR3 covers 15 residues. Second doses were pooled across both intervals (about 4 or about 12 weeks). The data belong to a study of T cell responses to AZD1222 COVID-19 vaccine. Findings and caveats of the study: Spike regions recognized by vaccine-associated CD4 TCRs spanned the protein, led by 160-218 and 743-854. Repertoires were collected only later (after the peak T cell response had occurred). Among AZD1222 vaccinees, only six were seropositive at baseline.

The rearrangement uses TRBV4-2 and TRBJ2-2; D is ambiguous. The sequences come from peripheral blood, collected 28 days after the second AZD1222 dose. This clonotype was obtained from an adult who received the AZD1222 COVID-19 vaccine. CDR3 sequence reads: CASSQGDVNTGELFF. In DNA form, the CDR3 reads TGTGCCAGCAGCCAAGGGGATGTGAACACCGGGGAGCTGTTTTTT.